The rows below give T cell receptor beta chains drawn from one sample of a study of T cell clonotyping in hematopoietic cell transplantation. Measured with immunoSEQ multiplex PCR; TCRdb has only the in-frame clones, and not every one. The sample contains 30,000 to 45,000 clones, over 75% of which appear only once. Sequences were obtained from peripheral blood mononuclear cells. All receptors come from a middle-aged woman in good health. Some clones in this sample may be carry-over from other donors' samples. The CDR3 runs from the conserved cysteine through the conserved F or W. D genes are given only for firm matches. The listing skips clone size in some rows; elsewhere it reads once, few, many or a size class.

CDR3 protein: CASSWDREFF
CDR3 DNA: TGTGCCAGCAGTTGGGACAGGGAGTTCTTC
clone size: .
V gene: TRBV2
J gene: TRBJ2-1
D gene: TRBD1

CDR3 protein: CASSDRDRSYEQYF
CDR3 DNA: TGTGCCAGCAGCGACCGGGACAGGAGCTACGAGCAGTACTTC
clone size: .
V gene: TRBV9
J gene: TRBJ2-7
D gene: TRBD1

CDR3 protein: CASSSREASGRPYEQYF
CDR3 DNA: TGTGCCAGCAGCTCCAGAGAGGCGTCGGGGCGACCCTACGAGCAGTACTTC
clone size: once
V gene: TRBV11-3
J gene: TRBJ2-7
D gene: .

CDR3 protein: CASNPTGSNQPQHF
CDR3 DNA: TGTGCCAGCAACCCCACAGGGTCCAATCAGCCCCAGCATTTT
clone size: once
V gene: TRBV6-1
J gene: TRBJ1-5
D gene: .

CDR3 protein: CASGRDSNQPQHF
CDR3 DNA: TGTGCCAGCGGCCGGGACAGCAATCAGCCCCAGCATTTT
clone size: .
V gene: TRBV6-1
J gene: TRBJ1-5
D gene: .

CDR3 protein: CATSRVRGQYNGYTF
CDR3 DNA: TGTGCCACCAGCAGAGTAAGGGGGCAGTATAATGGCTACACCTTC
clone size: .
V gene: TRBV15
J gene: TRBJ1-2
D gene: TRBD1

CDR3 protein: CASSLTGTGLYSNQPQHF
CDR3 DNA: TGTGCCAGCAGCCTTACCGGGACAGGCCTCTATAGCAATCAGCCCCAGCATTTT
clone size: .
V gene: TRBV5-6
J gene: TRBJ1-5
D gene: TRBD1

CDR3 protein: CASSSQGVNNQPQHF
CDR3 DNA: TGTGCCAGCAGCTCCCAGGGAGTTAACAATCAGCCCCAGCATTTT
clone size: .
V gene: TRBV7-2
J gene: TRBJ1-5
D gene: .

CDR3 protein: CASKRGTGYGYTF
CDR3 DNA: TGTGCCAGCAAGAGAGGGACAGGATATGGCTACACCTTC
clone size: .
V gene: TRBV28
J gene: TRBJ1-2
D gene: TRBD1

CDR3 protein: CASSNGGDRHTSYEQYF
CDR3 DNA: TGTGCCAGCAGCAACGGTGGGGACCGACATACGAGCTACGAGCAGTACTTC
clone size: .
V gene: TRBV7-2
J gene: TRBJ2-7
D gene: .

CDR3 protein: CASTESESGGEGTEAFF
CDR3 DNA: TGTGCCAGTACCGAGAGTGAGTCGGGGGGCGAAGGGACTGAAGCTTTCTTT
clone size: .
V gene: TRBV19
J gene: TRBJ1-1
D gene: .

CDR3 protein: CASSLEAAGYTF
CDR3 DNA: TGTGCCAGCAGCTTAGAGGCGGCGGGCTACACCTTC
clone size: .
V gene: TRBV11-2
J gene: TRBJ1-2
D gene: .

CDR3 protein: CASSIEGGSNQQFF
CDR3 DNA: TGTGCCAGCAGTATCGAGGGAGGATCGAACCAGCAGTTCTTC
clone size: once
V gene: TRBV6-4
J gene: TRBJ2-1
D gene: .

CDR3 protein: CASSEAAGSHNEQFF
CDR3 DNA: TGTGCCAGCAGTGAGGCGGCAGGTAGTCACAATGAGCAGTTCTTC
clone size: .
V gene: TRBV2
J gene: TRBJ2-1
D gene: .

CDR3 protein: CATSRETALQPDNEQFF
CDR3 DNA: TGTGCCACCAGCAGAGAGACCGCCTTACAACCAGACAATGAGCAGTTCTTC
clone size: once
V gene: TRBV15
J gene: TRBJ2-1
D gene: .

CDR3 protein: CASSIQFTTNEKLFF
CDR3 DNA: TGTGCCAGTAGTATACAGTTTACAACTAATGAAAAACTGTTTTTT
clone size: .
V gene: TRBV19
J gene: TRBJ1-4
D gene: .

CDR3 protein: CASRLGLEETQYF
CDR3 DNA: TGTGCCAGCAGGCTCGGACTAGAGGAGACCCAGTACTTC
clone size: .
V gene: TRBV2
J gene: TRBJ2-5
D gene: TRBD2

CDR3 protein: CASSSADFNSPLHF
CDR3 DNA: TGTGCCAGCAGTTCGGCGGATTTTAATTCACCCCTCCACTTT
clone size: .
V gene: TRBV6-5
J gene: TRBJ1-6
D gene: .

CDR3 protein: CASSIAPRGQPNTEAFF
CDR3 DNA: TGTGCCAGTAGTATCGCCCCTAGGGGACAGCCAAACACTGAAGCTTTCTTT
clone size: .
V gene: TRBV19
J gene: TRBJ1-1
D gene: TRBD1

CDR3 protein: CASRGREFHSEQFF
CDR3 DNA: TGTGCCAGCAGAGGGCGGGAATTTCATAGTGAGCAGTTCTTC
clone size: medium-sized
V gene: TRBV9
J gene: TRBJ2-1
D gene: .

CDR3 protein: CASSSLAGVNTGELFF
CDR3 DNA: TGCGCCAGCAGCTCACTAGCGGGAGTCAACACCGGGGAGCTGTTTTTT
clone size: .
V gene: TRBV5-1
J gene: TRBJ2-2
D gene: TRBD2

CDR3 protein: CSVDFHGAEIPYGYTF
CDR3 DNA: TGCAGCGTTGATTTCCATGGGGCAGAAATACCCTATGGCTACACCTTC
clone size: .
V gene: TRBV29-1
J gene: TRBJ1-2
D gene: .

CDR3 protein: CASSLSLTPGLRTDTQYF
CDR3 DNA: TGTGCCAGCAGTTTATCATTGACTCCGGGACTACGCACAGATACGCAGTATTTT
clone size: .
V gene: TRBV27
J gene: TRBJ2-3
D gene: TRBD2

CDR3 protein: CASSFTRGTQYF
CDR3 DNA: TGTGCCAGTAGTTTTACCCGGGGGACCCAGTACTTC
clone size: .
V gene: TRBV19
J gene: TRBJ2-5
D gene: .

CDR3 protein: CAWSVSYNEQFF
CDR3 DNA: TGTGCCTGGAGTGTATCCTACAATGAGCAGTTCTTC
clone size: .
V gene: TRBV30
J gene: TRBJ2-1
D gene: .

CDR3 protein: CASSWDGGTDQPQHF
CDR3 DNA: TGCGCCAGCAGCTGGGACGGGGGAACCGATCAGCCCCAGCATTTT
clone size: .
V gene: TRBV5-1
J gene: TRBJ1-5
D gene: .

CDR3 protein: CASSGYGYTF
CDR3 DNA: TGTGCCAGCAGCGGATATGGCTACACCTTC
clone size: .
V gene: TRBV7-2
J gene: TRBJ1-2
D gene: .

CDR3 protein: CASSTSYEQFF
CDR3 DNA: TGTGCCAGTAGCACTAGCTATGAGCAGTTCTTC
clone size: .
V gene: TRBV19
J gene: TRBJ2-1
D gene: .

CDR3 protein: CASSYGTSGYEQYF
CDR3 DNA: TGTGCCAGCAGTTACGGGACTAGCGGGTACGAGCAGTACTTC
clone size: .
V gene: TRBV5-6
J gene: TRBJ2-7
D gene: TRBD2

CDR3 protein: CASSRRQGWDQPQHF
CDR3 DNA: TGTGCCAGCAGTCGTCGACAGGGATGGGATCAGCCCCAGCATTTT
clone size: .
V gene: TRBV6-5
J gene: TRBJ1-5
D gene: TRBD1

CDR3 protein: CASSPTQGHQPQHF
CDR3 DNA: TGTGCCAGCAGCCCCACCCAGGGACATCAGCCCCAGCATTTT
clone size: .
V gene: TRBV7-2
J gene: TRBJ1-5
D gene: .

CDR3 protein: CASSHHGQGNNEQFF
CDR3 DNA: TGCGCCAGCAGCCACCACGGACAGGGGAACAATGAGCAGTTCTTC
clone size: .
V gene: TRBV4-1
J gene: TRBJ2-1
D gene: TRBD1

CDR3 protein: CASSLVGEPQHF
CDR3 DNA: TGTGCCAGCAGTTTAGTTGGAGAGCCCCAGCATTTT
clone size: .
V gene: TRBV27
J gene: TRBJ1-5
D gene: .

CDR3 protein: CASSYKRDTYEAFF
CDR3 DNA: TGTGCCAGCAGTTATAAACGGGACACATATGAAGCTTTCTTT
clone size: .
V gene: TRBV6-5
J gene: TRBJ1-1
D gene: .

CDR3 protein: CASSSHRRETQYF
CDR3 DNA: TGTGCCAGTAGTTCCCACCGCCGGGAGACCCAGTACTTC
clone size: .
V gene: TRBV19
J gene: TRBJ2-5
D gene: .

CDR3 protein: CASSQSRPGTGTAYEQYF
CDR3 DNA: TGTGCCAGCTCACAATCACGTCCCGGGACAGGGACCGCGTACGAGCAGTACTTC
clone size: .
V gene: TRBV18
J gene: TRBJ2-7
D gene: TRBD1

CDR3 protein: CASSLTSGWINEQFF
CDR3 DNA: TGCGCCAGCAGTTTGACTAGCGGGTGGATTAACGAGCAGTTCTTC
clone size: few
V gene: TRBV10-1
J gene: TRBJ2-1
D gene: TRBD2

CDR3 protein: CASSYGQGGDNVLTF
CDR3 DNA: TGTGCCAGCAGCTACGGGCAGGGAGGAGACAACGTCCTGACTTTC
clone size: .
V gene: TRBV6-6
J gene: TRBJ2-6
D gene: .

CDR3 protein: CASSFSLGTGSSYTF
CDR3 DNA: TGTGCCAGCAGTTTTTCGCTGGGTACGGGATCGAGCTACACCTTC
clone size: .
V gene: TRBV28
J gene: TRBJ1-2
D gene: .

CDR3 protein: CASSLVGGQGYEQYF
CDR3 DNA: TGTGCCAGCAGCTTAGTAGGGGGACAGGGCTACGAGCAGTACTTC
clone size: .
V gene: TRBV7-3
J gene: TRBJ2-7
D gene: TRBD1

CDR3 protein: CASRGSLNEKLFF
CDR3 DNA: TGCGCCAGCAGGGGCAGCCTAAATGAAAAACTGTTTTTT
clone size: few
V gene: TRBV5-1
J gene: TRBJ1-4
D gene: .

CDR3 protein: CASSIPSAGTKETQYF
CDR3 DNA: TGTGCCAGTAGTATCCCCTCCGCCGGGACTAAAGAGACCCAGTACTTC
clone size: .
V gene: TRBV19
J gene: TRBJ2-5
D gene: TRBD2

CDR3 protein: CAISGYRDTEAFF
CDR3 DNA: TGTGCCATCAGTGGGTATAGGGACACTGAAGCTTTCTTT
clone size: .
V gene: TRBV10-3
J gene: TRBJ1-1
D gene: .

CDR3 protein: CASSYTGEDERYF
CDR3 DNA: TGTGCCAGCAGCTACACGGGCGAGGACGAGCGGTACTTC
clone size: few
V gene: TRBV5-4
J gene: TRBJ2-7
D gene: .

CDR3 protein: CSVDRNTEAFF
CDR3 DNA: TGCAGCGTTGACAGGAACACTGAAGCTTTCTTT
clone size: .
V gene: TRBV29-1
J gene: TRBJ1-1
D gene: .

CDR3 protein: CASSLSRGSYGYTF
CDR3 DNA: TGTGCCAGCAGTTTGAGCAGGGGCTCCTATGGCTACACCTTC
clone size: once
V gene: TRBV27
J gene: TRBJ1-2
D gene: .

CDR3 protein: CASSLGRLDQPQHF
CDR3 DNA: TGTGCCAGCAGCTTGGGAAGGTTGGATCAGCCCCAGCATTTT
clone size: .
V gene: TRBV5-6
J gene: TRBJ1-5
D gene: .

CDR3 protein: CAWSRTVAGGYGYTF
CDR3 DNA: TGTGCCTGGAGTAGGACAGTAGCCGGGGGCTATGGCTACACCTTC
clone size: .
V gene: TRBV30
J gene: TRBJ1-2
D gene: .

CDR3 protein: CASIGTSGYTF
CDR3 DNA: TGTGCCAGCATAGGGACTTCTGGCTACACCTTC
clone size: .
V gene: TRBV7-9
J gene: TRBJ1-2
D gene: .

CDR3 protein: CASSPSSNQPQHF
CDR3 DNA: TGTGCCAGCAGTCCGTCTAGCAATCAGCCCCAGCATTTT
clone size: .
V gene: TRBV27
J gene: TRBJ1-5
D gene: .

CDR3 protein: CASRPQGETEAFF
CDR3 DNA: TGTGCCAGCAGACCACAGGGGGAGACTGAAGCTTTCTTT
clone size: .
V gene: TRBV28
J gene: TRBJ1-1
D gene: TRBD1

CDR3 protein: CASTPGDRLAEKLFF
CDR3 DNA: TGTGCCAGTACTCCGGGGGACAGGCTCGCTGAAAAACTGTTTTTT
clone size: .
V gene: TRBV19
J gene: TRBJ1-4
D gene: TRBD1

CDR3 protein: CASSSPDRARYEAFF
CDR3 DNA: TGTGCCAGCAGCTCCCCGGACAGGGCTAGGTATGAAGCTTTCTTT
clone size: .
V gene: TRBV7-2
J gene: TRBJ1-1
D gene: TRBD1

CDR3 protein: CASSGGRGRTEAFF
CDR3 DNA: TGTGCCAGCAGTGGGGGAAGGGGGCGCACTGAAGCTTTCTTT
clone size: .
V gene: TRBV28
J gene: TRBJ1-1
D gene: TRBD1

CDR3 protein: CASSPRSNYGYTF
CDR3 DNA: TGTGCCAGCAGCCCTAGGAGTAACTATGGCTACACCTTC
clone size: .
V gene: TRBV7-8
J gene: TRBJ1-2
D gene: .

CDR3 protein: CAWAAGVNNEQFF
CDR3 DNA: TGTGCCTGGGCAGCGGGAGTGAACAATGAGCAGTTCTTC
clone size: .
V gene: TRBV30
J gene: TRBJ2-1
D gene: TRBD2

CDR3 protein: CASSLYRGNGYTF
CDR3 DNA: TGTGCCAGCAGTTTATACCGGGGCAATGGCTACACCTTC
clone size: once
V gene: TRBV27
J gene: TRBJ1-2
D gene: .

CDR3 protein: CASSQVFRENTEAFF
CDR3 DNA: TGCGCCAGCAGCCAAGTGTTTAGGGAAAATACTGAAGCTTTCTTT
clone size: few
V gene: TRBV4-1
J gene: TRBJ1-1
D gene: .

CDR3 protein: CASSLVQGPEAFF
CDR3 DNA: TGTGCCAGCAGTTTGGTACAGGGGCCTGAAGCTTTCTTT
clone size: .
V gene: TRBV28
J gene: TRBJ1-1
D gene: TRBD1